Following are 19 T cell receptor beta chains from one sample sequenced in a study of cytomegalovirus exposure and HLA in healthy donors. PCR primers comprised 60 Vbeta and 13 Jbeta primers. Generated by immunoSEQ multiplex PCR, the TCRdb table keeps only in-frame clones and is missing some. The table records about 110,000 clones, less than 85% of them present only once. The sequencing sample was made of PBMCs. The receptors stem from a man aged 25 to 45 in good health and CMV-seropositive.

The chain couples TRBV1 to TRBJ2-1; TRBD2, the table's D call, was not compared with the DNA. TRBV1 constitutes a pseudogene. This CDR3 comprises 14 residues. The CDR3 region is CTSSSSGSDNEQFF. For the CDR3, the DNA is TGCACCAGCAGCTCTAGCGGGTCTGACAATGAGCAGTTCTTC.

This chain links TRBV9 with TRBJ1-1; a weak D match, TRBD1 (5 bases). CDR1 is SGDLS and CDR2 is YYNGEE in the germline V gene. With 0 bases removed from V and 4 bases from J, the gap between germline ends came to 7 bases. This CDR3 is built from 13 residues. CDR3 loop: CASSVGGATEAFF. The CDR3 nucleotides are TGTGCCAGCAGCGTAGGTGGGGCCACTGAAGCTTTCTTT.

CDR3 protein: CASSLKGGVNQPQHF. The CDR3 DNA is TGTGCCAGCAGCCTGAAGGGGGGGGTCAATCAGCCCCAGCATTTT. The chain is built from TRBV7-2 and TRBJ1-5, with a possible D match to TRBD1 (6 bases). The V gene's germline CDR1 is SGHTA and CDR2 FQGNSA. V was pared by 5 bases and J by 3 bases, with 14 bases between. The CDR3 consists of 15 residues.

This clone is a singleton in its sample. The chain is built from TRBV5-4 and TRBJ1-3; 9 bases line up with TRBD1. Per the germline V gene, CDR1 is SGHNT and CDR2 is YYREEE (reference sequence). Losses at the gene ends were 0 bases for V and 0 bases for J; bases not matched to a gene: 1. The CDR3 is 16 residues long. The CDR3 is CASSLDRGLSGNTIYF. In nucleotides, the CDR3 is TGTGCCAGCAGCTTGGACAGGGGGCTCTCTGGAAACACCATATATTTT.

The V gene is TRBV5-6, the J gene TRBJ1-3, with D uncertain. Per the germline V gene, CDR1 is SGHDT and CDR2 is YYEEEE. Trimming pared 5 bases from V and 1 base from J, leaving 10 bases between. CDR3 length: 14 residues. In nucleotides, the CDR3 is TGTGCCAGCAGTTTTTCCTCTTCTGGAAACACCATATATTTT. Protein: CASSFSSSGNTIYF.

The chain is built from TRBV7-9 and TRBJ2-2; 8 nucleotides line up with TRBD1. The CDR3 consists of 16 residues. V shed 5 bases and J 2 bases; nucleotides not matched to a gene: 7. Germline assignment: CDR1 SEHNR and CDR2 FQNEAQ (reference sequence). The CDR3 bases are TGTGCCAGCAGCCTACCGGGGACAGGAAACACCGGGGAGCTGTTTTTT. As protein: CASSLPGTGNTGELFF.

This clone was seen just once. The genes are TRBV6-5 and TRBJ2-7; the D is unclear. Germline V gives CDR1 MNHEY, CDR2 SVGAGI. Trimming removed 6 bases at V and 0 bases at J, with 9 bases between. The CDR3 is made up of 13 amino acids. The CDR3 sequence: CASSPGVSYEQYF. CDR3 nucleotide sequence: TGTGCCAGCAGCCCCGGAGTCTCCTACGAGCAGTACTTC.

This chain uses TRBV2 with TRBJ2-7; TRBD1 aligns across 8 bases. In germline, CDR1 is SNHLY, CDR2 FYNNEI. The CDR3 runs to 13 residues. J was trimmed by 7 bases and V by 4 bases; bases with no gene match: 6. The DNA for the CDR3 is TGTGCCAGCAGTGTGCAGGGGGCGGGTGAGCAGTACTTC. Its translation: CASSVQGAGEQYF.

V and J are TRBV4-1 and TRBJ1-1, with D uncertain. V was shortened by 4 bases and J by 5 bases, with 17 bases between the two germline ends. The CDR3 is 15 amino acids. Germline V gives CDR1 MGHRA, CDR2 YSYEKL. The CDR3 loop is CASSLPSSGKTEAFF. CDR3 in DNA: TGCGCCAGCAGCCTCCCCTCGTCGGGGAAGACTGAAGCTTTCTTT.

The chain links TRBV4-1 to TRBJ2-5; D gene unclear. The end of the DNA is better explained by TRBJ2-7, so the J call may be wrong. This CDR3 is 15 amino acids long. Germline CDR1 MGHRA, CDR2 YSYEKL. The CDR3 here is CASSQTSADSYEQYF. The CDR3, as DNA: TGCGCCAGCAGCCAGACCTCGGCGGATTCCTACGAGCAGTACTTC.

For the CDR3, the DNA is TGTGCCAGCTCAGCCCGGGACAGGTACTACGAGCAGTACTTC. Amino acids: CASSARDRYYEQYF. This chain uses TRBV18 with TRBJ2-7, with 8 bases fitting TRBD1. The trim removed 5 bases at V and 3 bases at J, leaving 6 bases unmatched. Germline V gives CDR1 KGHSH, CDR2 LQKENI. The length of the CDR3 is 14 residues.

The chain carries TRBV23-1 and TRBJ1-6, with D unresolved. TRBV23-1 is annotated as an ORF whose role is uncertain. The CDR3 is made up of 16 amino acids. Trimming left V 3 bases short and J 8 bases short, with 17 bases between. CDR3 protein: CASSHGSTDEDSPLHF. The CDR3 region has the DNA TGCGCCAGCAGTCATGGGAGTACGGACGAAGATTCACCCCTCCACTTT.

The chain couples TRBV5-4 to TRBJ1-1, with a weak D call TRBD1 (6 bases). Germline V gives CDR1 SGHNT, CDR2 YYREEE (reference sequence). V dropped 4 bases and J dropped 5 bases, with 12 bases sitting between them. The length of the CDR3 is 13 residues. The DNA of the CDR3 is TGTGCCAGCAGCCTAGGGGGGGGGACTGAAGCTTTCTTT. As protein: CASSLGGGTEAFF.

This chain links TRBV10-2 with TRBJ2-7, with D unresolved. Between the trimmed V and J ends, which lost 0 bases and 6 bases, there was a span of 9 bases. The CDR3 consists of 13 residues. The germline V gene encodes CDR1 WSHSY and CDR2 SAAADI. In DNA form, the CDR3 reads TGCGCCAGCAGTGAGTCTCCCCCGGGCGAGCAGTACTTC. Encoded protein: CASSESPPGEQYF.

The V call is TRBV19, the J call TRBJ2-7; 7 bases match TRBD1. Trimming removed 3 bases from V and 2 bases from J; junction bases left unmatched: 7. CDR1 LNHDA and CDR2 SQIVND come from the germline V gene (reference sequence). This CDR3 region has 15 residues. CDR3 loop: CASSMFGQAAYEQYF. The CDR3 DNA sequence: TGTGCCAGTAGTATGTTCGGACAGGCCGCCTACGAGCAGTACTTC.

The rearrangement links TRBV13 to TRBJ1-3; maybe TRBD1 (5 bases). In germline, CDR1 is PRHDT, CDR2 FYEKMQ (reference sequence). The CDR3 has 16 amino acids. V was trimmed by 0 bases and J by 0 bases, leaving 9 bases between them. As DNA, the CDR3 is TGTGCCAGCAGCTTAGGGATGGGGCCCTCTGGAAACACCATATATTTT. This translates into CASSLGMGPSGNTIYF.

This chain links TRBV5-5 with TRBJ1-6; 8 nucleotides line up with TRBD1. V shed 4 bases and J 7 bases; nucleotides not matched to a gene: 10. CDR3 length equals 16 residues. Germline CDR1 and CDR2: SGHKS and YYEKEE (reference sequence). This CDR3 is CASSSSRTGRNSPLHF. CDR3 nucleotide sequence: TGTGCCAGCAGCAGTAGTCGGACAGGGAGGAATTCACCCCTCCACTTT. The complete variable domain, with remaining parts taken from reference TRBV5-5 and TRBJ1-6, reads DAGVTQSPTHLIKTRGQQVTLRCSPISGHKSVSWYQQVLGQGPQFIFQYYEKEERGRGNFPDRFSARQFPNYSSELNVNALLLGDSALYLCASSSSRTGRNSPLHFGNGTRLTVT.

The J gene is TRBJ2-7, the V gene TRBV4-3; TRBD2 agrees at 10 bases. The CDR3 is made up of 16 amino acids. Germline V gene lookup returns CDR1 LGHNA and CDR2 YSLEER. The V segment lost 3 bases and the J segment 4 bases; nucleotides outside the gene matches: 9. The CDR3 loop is CASSQNPGTSVYEQYF. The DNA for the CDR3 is TGCGCCAGCAGCCAGAACCCCGGGACTAGCGTTTACGAGCAGTACTTC.

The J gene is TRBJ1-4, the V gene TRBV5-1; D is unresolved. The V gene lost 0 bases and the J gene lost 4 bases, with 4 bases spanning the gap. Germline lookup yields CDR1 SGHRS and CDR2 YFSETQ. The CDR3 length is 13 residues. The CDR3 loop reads CASSLVVNEKLFF. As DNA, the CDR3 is TGCGCCAGCAGCTTGGTCGTTAATGAAAAACTGTTTTTT.